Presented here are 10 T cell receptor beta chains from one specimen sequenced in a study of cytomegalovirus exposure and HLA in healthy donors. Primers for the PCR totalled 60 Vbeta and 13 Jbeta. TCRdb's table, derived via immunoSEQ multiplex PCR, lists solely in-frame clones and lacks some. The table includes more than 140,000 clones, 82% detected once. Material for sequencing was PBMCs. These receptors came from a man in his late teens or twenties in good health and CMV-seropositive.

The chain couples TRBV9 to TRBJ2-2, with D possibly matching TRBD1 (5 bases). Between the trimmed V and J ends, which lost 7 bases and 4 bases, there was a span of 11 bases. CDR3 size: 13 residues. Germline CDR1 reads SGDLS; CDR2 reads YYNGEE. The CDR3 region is CASGAEATGELFF. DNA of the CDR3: TGTGCCAGCGGGGCGGAAGCCACCGGGGAGCTGTTTTTT. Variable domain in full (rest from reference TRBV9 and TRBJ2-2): DSGVTQTPKHLITATGQRVTLRCSPRSGDLSVYWYQQSLDQGLQFLIQYYNGEERAKGNILERFSAQQFPDLHSELNLSSLELGDSALYFCASGAEATGELFFGEGSRLTVL.

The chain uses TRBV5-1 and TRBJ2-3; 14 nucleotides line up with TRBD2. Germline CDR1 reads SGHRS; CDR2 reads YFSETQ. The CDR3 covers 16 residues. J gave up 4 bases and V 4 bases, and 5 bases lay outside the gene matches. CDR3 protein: CASSAGLAGDSDTQYF. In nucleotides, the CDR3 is TGCGCCAGCAGCGCGGGACTAGCGGGAGATTCAGATACGCAGTATTTT. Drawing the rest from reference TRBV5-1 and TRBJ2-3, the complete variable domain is KAGVTQTPRYLIKTRGQQVTLSCSPISGHRSVSWYQQTPGQGLQFLFEYFSETQRNKGNFPGRFSGRQFSNSRSEMNVSTLELGDSALYLCASSAGLAGDSDTQYFGPGTRLTVL.

CDR3 amino acids: CASSLLSYEQYF. The DNA of the CDR3 is TGTGCCAGCAGTTTACTCTCCTACGAGCAGTACTTC. The genes are TRBV28 and TRBJ2-7; no clear D. There are 12 residues in the CDR3. Per the germline V gene, CDR1 is MDHEN and CDR2 is SYDVKM. V lost 2 bases and J lost 0, with 2 bases in between.

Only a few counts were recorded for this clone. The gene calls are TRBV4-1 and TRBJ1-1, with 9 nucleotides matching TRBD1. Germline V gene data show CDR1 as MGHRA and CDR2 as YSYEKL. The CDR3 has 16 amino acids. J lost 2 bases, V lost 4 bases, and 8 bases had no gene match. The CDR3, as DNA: TGCGCCAGCAGCCGAGCCTGGACAGGGGTAAACACTGAAGCTTTCTTT. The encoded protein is CASSRAWTGVNTEAFF.

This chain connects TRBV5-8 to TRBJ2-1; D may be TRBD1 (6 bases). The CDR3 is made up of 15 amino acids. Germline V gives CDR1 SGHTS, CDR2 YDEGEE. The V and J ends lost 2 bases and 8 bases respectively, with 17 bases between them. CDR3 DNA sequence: TGTGCCAGCAGCTTCCCAGGGGAAGGGTTTCATGAGCAGTTCTTC. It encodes CASSFPGEGFHEQFF.

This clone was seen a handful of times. CDR3 nucleotides: TGTGCCAGTAGTACCCAGGCGGGAAGTCAAGAGACCCAGTACTTC. Translation: CASSTQAGSQETQYF. The chain is built from TRBV19 and TRBJ2-5; TRBD2 is a possible D gene (6 bases). The germline V gene has CDR1 LNHDA and CDR2 SQIVND (reference sequence). The CDR3 loop spans 15 amino acids. Between the trimmed V and J ends, which lost 4 bases and 2 bases, there was a span of 14 bases.

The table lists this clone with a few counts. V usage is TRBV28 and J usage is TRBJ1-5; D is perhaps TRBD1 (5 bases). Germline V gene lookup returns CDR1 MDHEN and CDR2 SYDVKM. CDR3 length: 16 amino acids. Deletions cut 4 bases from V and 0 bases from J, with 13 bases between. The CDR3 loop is CASSWGSINSNQPQHF. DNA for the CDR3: TGTGCCAGCAGTTGGGGCAGCATTAATAGCAATCAGCCCCAGCATTTT.

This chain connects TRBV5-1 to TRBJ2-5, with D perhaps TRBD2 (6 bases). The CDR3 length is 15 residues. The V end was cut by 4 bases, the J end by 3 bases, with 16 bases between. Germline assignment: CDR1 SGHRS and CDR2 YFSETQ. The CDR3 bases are TGCGCCAGCAGCACTAGCTTGACAGCAAAAGAGACCCAGTACTTC. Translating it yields CASSTSLTAKETQYF. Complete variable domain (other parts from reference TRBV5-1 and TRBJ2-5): KAGVTQTPRYLIKTRGQQVTLSCSPISGHRSVSWYQQTPGQGLQFLFEYFSETQRNKGNFPGRFSGRQFSNSRSEMNVSTLELGDSALYLCASSTSLTAKETQYFGPGTRLLVL.

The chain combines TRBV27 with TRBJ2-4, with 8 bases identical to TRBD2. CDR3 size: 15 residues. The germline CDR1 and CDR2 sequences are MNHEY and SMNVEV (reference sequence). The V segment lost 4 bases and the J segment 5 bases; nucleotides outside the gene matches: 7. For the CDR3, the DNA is TGTGCCAGCAGTTCCGAAACTAGCGGCGAAAACATTCAGTACTTC. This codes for CASSSETSGENIQYF.

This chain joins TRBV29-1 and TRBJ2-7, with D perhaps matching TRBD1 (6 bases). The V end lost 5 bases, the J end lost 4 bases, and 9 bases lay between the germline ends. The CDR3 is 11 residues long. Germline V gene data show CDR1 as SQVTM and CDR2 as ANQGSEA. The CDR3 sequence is CSVQQGYEQYF. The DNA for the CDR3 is TGCAGCGTTCAACAGGGATACGAGCAGTACTTC.